These T cell receptor beta chains were read from a single sample in a study of T cell responses to AZD1222 COVID-19 vaccine. This table comes from immunoSEQ multiplex PCR, and its TCRdb copy is limited to in-frame clones, with some not included. The sample has approximately 170,000 clones, approximately 90% seen once. The sample was peripheral blood, taken on day 0 of AZD1222 vaccination. These receptors were collected from an adult in good health. Each CDR3 is given with its conserved first and last residue. D genes are given only for firm matches. For some rows the clone size is stated as once, few or many, or as a class when expanded; others skip it.

clone size	D gene	CDR3 length	V gene	J gene	CDR3 protein	CDR3 DNA
-	TRBD1	15	TRBV18	TRBJ1-1	CASSLGTGGNTEAFF	TGTGCCAGCTCACTCGGGACAGGGGGGAACACTGAAGCTTTCTTT
-	-	23	TRBV21-1	TRBJ2-1	CASSTPGTGSGRSPYTCSREQFF	-
-	TRBD2	15	TRBV19	TRBJ2-1	CASSTGTSAYNEQFF	TGTGCCAGTAGTACCGGGACTAGCGCGTACAATGAGCAGTTCTTC
-	-	11	TRBV2	TRBJ1-1	CASSMTGDAFF	TGTGCCAGCAGTATGACAGGTGACGCTTTCTTT
-	TRBD1	16	TRBV5-8	TRBJ2-5	CASSSRDRGHRETQYF	TGTGCCAGCAGCTCCCGGGACAGGGGGCATAGAGAGACCCAGTACTTC
-	TRBD1	14	TRBV19	TRBJ1-5	CASSIHRGDQPQHF	TGTGCCAGTAGTATTCACAGGGGGGATCAGCCCCAGCATTTT
-	-	15	TRBV4-2	TRBJ2-3	CASSQDAGLDSTQYF	TGTGCCAGCAGCCAAGACGCGGGACTCGACAGTACGCAGTATTTT
-	TRBD1	16	TRBV6-5	TRBJ2-7	CASRYRDRGYRHEQYF	TGTGCCAGCAGGTACCGGGACAGGGGTTATAGGCACGAGCAGTACTTC
-	-	15	TRBV24-1	TRBJ1-4	CANQVICTTNEKLFF	TGTGCCAACCAGGTAATCTGTACAACTAATGAAAAACTGTTTTTT
-	TRBD2	15	TRBV6-5	TRBJ2-1	CASSPLAAQGNEQFF	TGTGCCAGCAGCCCACTAGCGGCACAGGGCAATGAGCAGTTCTTC
-	-	12	TRBV24-1	TRBJ2-7	CATAGTDYEQYF	TGTGCCACCGCAGGGACCGATTACGAGCAGTACTTC
-	-	18	TRBV7-8	TRBJ1-6	CASSLRTDMGSYNSPLHF	TGTGCCAGCAGCTTAAGGACAGACATGGGATCCTATAATTCACCCCTCCACTTT
few	-	11	TRBV28	TRBJ1-5	CASSDQEPQHF	TGTGCCAGCAGCGACCAGGAGCCCCAGCATTTT
-	-	16	TRBV24-1	TRBJ1-2	CATSDYPDLKGYGYTF	TGTGCCACCAGTGATTACCCGGACCTAAAGGGCTATGGCTACACCTTC
-	-	12	TRBV5-6	TRBJ2-7	CASSLQVNEQYF	TGTGCCAGCAGCCTGCAGGTAAACGAGCAGTACTTC
-	-	13	TRBV30	TRBJ2-7	CAWSSYRVGEQYF	TGTGCCTGGAGTTCGTACAGGGTGGGCGAGCAGTACTTC
-	-	18	TRBV18	TRBJ2-2	CASSQKGDGVGNTGELFF	TGTGCCAGCTCCCAAAAAGGGGACGGGGTCGGGAACACCGGGGAGCTGTTTTTT
-	TRBD1	17	TRBV19	TRBJ1-1	CASSKAIGQGANTEAFF	TGTGCCAGTAGTAAAGCGATTGGACAGGGGGCGAACACTGAAGCTTTCTTT
once	-	14	TRBV11-3	TRBJ2-2	CASSPFSYTGELFF	TGTGCCAGCAGCCCCTTTTCATACACCGGGGAGCTGTTTTTT
-	TRBD2	14	TRBV19	TRBJ2-1	CASRTIAGNNEQFF	TGTGCCAGTAGGACGATAGCGGGAAACAATGAGCAGTTCTTC
-	-	13	TRBV4-1	TRBJ2-2	CASRGYDTGELFF	TGCGCCAGCAGGGGATATGACACCGGGGAGCTGTTTTTT
-	-	14	TRBV10-3	TRBJ1-1	CAIMASTANTEAFF	TGTGCCATCATGGCCTCCACAGCGAACACTGAAGCTTTCTTT
-	-	12	TRBV7-3	TRBJ2-2	CASSLYPGELFF	TGTGCCAGCAGCCTCTACCCCGGGGAGCTGTTTTTT
-	TRBD1	16	TRBV6-5	TRBJ1-2	CASSYSILGTGLGYTF	TGTGCCAGCAGTTACTCGATCTTGGGGACAGGGTTGGGCTACACCTTC
few	-	13	TRBV19	TRBJ1-2	CASSFLSNYGYTF	TGTGCCAGTAGCTTTCTATCCAACTATGGCTACACCTTC
once	TRBD2	17	TRBV11-2	TRBJ2-3	CASSSSVLAGGTDTQYF	TGTGCCAGCAGCTCATCGGTACTAGCGGGAGGTACAGATACGCAGTATTTT
-	-	15	TRBV21-1	TRBJ1-6	CASSSPGQVDSPLHF	TGTGCCAGCAGCAGCCCGGGACAGGTTGATTCACCCCTCCACTTT
-	-	13	TRBV28	TRBJ1-5	CASSWTADQPQHF	TGTGCCAGCAGCTGGACAGCGGATCAGCCCCAGCATTTT
-	-	18	TRBV4-1	TRBJ2-1	CASSRLPVIPSSYNEQFF	TGCGCCAGCAGCCGCCTACCGGTTATACCTAGCTCCTACAATGAGCAGTTCTTC
few	-	13	TRBV19	TRBJ1-6	CASNDRRDSPLHF	TGTGCCAGCAACGATCGCCGGGATTCACCCCTCCACTTT
-	TRBD1	12	TRBV28	TRBJ2-1	CATGTGGEEQFF	TGTGCCACCGGGACAGGGGGCGAGGAGCAGTTCTTC
-	-	16	TRBV13	TRBJ2-6	CASSLGRGAGANVLTF	TGTGCCAGCAGCTTAGGCCGGGGTGCTGGGGCCAACGTCCTGACTTTC
once	TRBD2	14	TRBV15	TRBJ2-7	CATSRLAGYYEQYF	TGTGCCACCAGCAGACTAGCGGGGTACTACGAGCAGTACTTC
-	TRBD1	16	TRBV28	TRBJ1-1	CASSAIRGPANTEAFF	TGTGCCAGCAGTGCCATCAGGGGGCCGGCGAACACTGAAGCTTTCTTT
-	TRBD2	17	TRBV9	TRBJ2-3	CASSVGTSGRGTDTQYF	TGTGCCAGCAGCGTTGGTACTAGCGGGAGAGGCACAGATACGCAGTATTTT
-	TRBD2	19	TRBV2	TRBJ2-1	CASSPGTSGSGLSYNEQFF	TGTGCCAGCAGTCCGGGGACTAGCGGGAGCGGGCTTTCCTACAATGAGCAGTTCTTC
-	-	14	TRBV10-2	TRBJ2-7	CASRGQGEAYEQYF	TGCGCCAGCAGGGGCCAGGGGGAGGCCTACGAGCAGTACTTC
few	-	13	TRBV10-2	TRBJ1-5	CASSENTNQPQHF	TGCGCCAGCAGTGAGAACACCAATCAGCCCCAGCATTTT
-	TRBD2	15	TRBV19	TRBJ2-1	CASSAGTSDYNEQFF	TGTGCCAGTAGTGCCGGGACTAGCGACTACAATGAGCAGTTCTTC
-	-	13	TRBV2	TRBJ1-1	CASSLDRNTEAFF	TGTGCCAGCTCCTTGGACAGGAACACTGAAGCTTTCTTT